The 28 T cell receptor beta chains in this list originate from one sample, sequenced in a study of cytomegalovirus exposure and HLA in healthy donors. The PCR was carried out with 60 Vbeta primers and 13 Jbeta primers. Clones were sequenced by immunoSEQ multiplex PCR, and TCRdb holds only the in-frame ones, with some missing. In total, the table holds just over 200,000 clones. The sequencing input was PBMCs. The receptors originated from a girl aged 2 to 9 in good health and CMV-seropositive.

Here the CDR3 DNA reads TGTGCCAGTAGTAGAGGGCGCCTCTATGGCTACACCTTC. This gives the protein CASSRGRLYGYTF. J is TRBJ1-2 and V is TRBV19; no reliable D call. The V gene lost 4 bases and the J gene lost 4 bases, with 10 bases spanning the gap. The germline gives CDR1 LNHDA, CDR2 SQIVND (reference sequence). The CDR3 loop spans 13 amino acids.

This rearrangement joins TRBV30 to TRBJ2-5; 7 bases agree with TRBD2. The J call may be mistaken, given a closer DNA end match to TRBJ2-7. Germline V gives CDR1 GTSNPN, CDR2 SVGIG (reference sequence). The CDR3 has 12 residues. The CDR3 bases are TGTGCCTGGAGTGCGGGGGGCTACGAGCAGTACTTC. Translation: CAWSAGGYEQYF.

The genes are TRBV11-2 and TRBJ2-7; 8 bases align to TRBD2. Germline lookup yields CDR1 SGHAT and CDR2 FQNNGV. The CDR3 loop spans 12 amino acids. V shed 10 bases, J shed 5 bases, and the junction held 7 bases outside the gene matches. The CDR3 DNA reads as TGTGCCACCGGGGGGACTAGAAACGAGCAGTACTTC. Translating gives CATGGTRNEQYF.

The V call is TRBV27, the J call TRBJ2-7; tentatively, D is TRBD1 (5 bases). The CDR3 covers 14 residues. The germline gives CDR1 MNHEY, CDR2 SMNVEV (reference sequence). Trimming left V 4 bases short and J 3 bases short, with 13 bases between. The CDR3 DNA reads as TGTGCCAGCAGTTCCGTCAACAGGTTCTACGAGCAGTACTTC. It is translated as CASSSVNRFYEQYF.

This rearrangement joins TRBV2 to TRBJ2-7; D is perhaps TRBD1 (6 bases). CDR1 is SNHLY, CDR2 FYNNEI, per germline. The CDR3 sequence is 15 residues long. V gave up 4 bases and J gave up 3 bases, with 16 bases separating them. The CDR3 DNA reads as TGTGCCAGCAGTGGCGGTCAGGGGCCGTTCTACGAGCAGTACTTC. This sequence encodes CASSGGQGPFYEQYF.

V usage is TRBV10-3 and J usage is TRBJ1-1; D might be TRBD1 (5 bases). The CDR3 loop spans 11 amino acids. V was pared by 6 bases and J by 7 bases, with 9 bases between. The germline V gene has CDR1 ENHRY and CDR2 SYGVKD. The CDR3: CAISQQDEAFF. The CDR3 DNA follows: TGTGCCATCAGCCAACAGGATGAAGCTTTCTTT.

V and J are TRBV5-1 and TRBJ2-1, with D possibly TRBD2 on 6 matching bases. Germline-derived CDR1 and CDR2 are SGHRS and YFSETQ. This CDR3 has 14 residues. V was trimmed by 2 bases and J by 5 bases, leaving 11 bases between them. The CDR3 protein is CASSLNAGNNEQFF. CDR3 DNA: TGCGCCAGCAGCTTAAACGCGGGAAACAATGAGCAGTTCTTC.

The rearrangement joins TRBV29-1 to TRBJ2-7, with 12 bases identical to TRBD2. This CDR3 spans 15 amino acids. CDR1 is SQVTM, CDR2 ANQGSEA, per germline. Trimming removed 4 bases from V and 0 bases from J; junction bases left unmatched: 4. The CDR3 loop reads CSVAGLAGLSYEQYF. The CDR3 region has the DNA TGCAGCGTTGCGGGACTAGCGGGCCTCTCCTACGAGCAGTACTTC.

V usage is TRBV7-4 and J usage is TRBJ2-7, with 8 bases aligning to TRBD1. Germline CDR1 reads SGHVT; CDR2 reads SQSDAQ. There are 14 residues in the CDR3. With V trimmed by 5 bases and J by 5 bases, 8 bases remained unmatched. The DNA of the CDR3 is TGTGCCAGCAGCCGAGGACAGGGATGGAACGAGCAGTACTTC. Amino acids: CASSRGQGWNEQYF. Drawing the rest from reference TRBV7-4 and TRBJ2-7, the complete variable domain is GAGVSQSPRYKVAKRGRDVALRCDSISGHVTLYWYRQTLGQGSEVLTYSQSDAQRDKSGRPSGRFSAERPERSVSTLKIQRTEQGDSAVYLCASSRGQGWNEQYFGPGTRLTVT.

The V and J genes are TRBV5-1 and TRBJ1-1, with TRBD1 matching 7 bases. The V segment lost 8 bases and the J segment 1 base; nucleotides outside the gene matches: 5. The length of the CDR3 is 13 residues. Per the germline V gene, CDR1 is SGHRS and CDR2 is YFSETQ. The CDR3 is CASTDRQNTEAFF. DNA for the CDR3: TGCGCCAGTACGGACAGGCAGAACACTGAAGCTTTCTTT.

In DNA form, the CDR3 reads TGCGCCAGCAGCTTTGGGCTAGCGGGTACCTACAATGAGCAGTTCTTC. Residues: CASSFGLAGTYNEQFF. The chain recombines TRBV5-1 with TRBJ2-1; 8 positions match TRBD2. This CDR3 has 16 residues. The germline gives CDR1 SGHRS, CDR2 YFSETQ. J gave up 2 bases and V 2 bases, and 6 bases lay outside the gene matches.

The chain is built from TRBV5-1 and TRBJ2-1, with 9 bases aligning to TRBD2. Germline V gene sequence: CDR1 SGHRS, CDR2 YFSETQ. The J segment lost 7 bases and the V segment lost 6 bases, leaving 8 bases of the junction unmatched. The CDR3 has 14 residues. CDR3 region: CASTSGNGGNEQFF. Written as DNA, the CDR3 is TGCGCCAGCACTAGCGGGAATGGGGGGAATGAGCAGTTCTTC. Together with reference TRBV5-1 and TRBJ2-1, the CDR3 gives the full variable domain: KAGVTQTPRYLIKTRGQQVTLSCSPISGHRSVSWYQQTPGQGLQFLFEYFSETQRNKGNFPGRFSGRQFSNSRSEMNVSTLELGDSALYLCASTSGNGGNEQFFGPGTRLTVL.

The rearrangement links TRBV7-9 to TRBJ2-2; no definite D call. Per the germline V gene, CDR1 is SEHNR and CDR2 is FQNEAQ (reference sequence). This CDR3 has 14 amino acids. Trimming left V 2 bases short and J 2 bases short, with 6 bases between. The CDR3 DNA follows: TGTGCCAGCAGCTTATCCGTAAACACCGGGGAGCTGTTTTTT. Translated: CASSLSVNTGELFF.

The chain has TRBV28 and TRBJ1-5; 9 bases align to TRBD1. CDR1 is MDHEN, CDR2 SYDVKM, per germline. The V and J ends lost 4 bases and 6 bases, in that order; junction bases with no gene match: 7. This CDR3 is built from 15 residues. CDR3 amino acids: CASSYGDREGQPQHF. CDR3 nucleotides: TGTGCCAGCAGTTATGGGGACAGGGAGGGTCAGCCCCAGCATTTT.

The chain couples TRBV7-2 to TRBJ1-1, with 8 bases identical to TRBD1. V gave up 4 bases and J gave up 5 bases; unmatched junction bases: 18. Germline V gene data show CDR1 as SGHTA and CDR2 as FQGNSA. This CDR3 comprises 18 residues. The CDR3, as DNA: TGTGCCAGCAGCTCCCTCCCCAGGGGGCGAGCTTTAGGAACTGAAGCTTTCTTT. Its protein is CASSSLPRGRALGTEAFF.

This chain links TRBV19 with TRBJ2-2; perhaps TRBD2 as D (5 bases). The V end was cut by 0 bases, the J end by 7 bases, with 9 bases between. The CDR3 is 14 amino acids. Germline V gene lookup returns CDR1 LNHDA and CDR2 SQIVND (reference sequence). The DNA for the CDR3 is TGTGCCAGTAGTATAGAAACGGGGATCGGGGAGCTGTTTTTT. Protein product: CASSIETGIGELFF. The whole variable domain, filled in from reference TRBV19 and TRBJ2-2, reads DGGITQSPKYLFRKEGQNVTLSCEQNLNHDAMYWYRQDPGQGLRLIYYSQIVNDFQKGDIAEGYSVSREKKESFPLTVTSAQKNPTAFYLCASSIETGIGELFFGEGSRLTVL.

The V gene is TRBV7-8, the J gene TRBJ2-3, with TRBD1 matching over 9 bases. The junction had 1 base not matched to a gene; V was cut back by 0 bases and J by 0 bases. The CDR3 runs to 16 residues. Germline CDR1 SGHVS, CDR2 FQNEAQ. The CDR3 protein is CASSLAQGASTDTQYF. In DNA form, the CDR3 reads TGTGCCAGCAGCTTAGCACAGGGGGCTAGCACAGATACGCAGTATTTT. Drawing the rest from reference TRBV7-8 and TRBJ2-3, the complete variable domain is GAGVSQSPRYKVAKRGQDVALRCDPISGHVSLFWYQQALGQGPEFLTYFQNEAQLDKSGLPSDRFFAERPEGSVSTLKIQRTQQEDSAVYLCASSLAQGASTDTQYFGPGTRLTVL.

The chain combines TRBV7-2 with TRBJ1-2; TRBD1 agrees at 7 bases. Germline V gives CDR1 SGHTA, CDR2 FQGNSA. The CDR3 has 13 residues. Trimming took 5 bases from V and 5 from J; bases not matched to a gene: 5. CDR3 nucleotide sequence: TGTGCCAGCAGCATCGGGACAGAATATGGCTACACCTTC. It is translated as CASSIGTEYGYTF.

The CDR3 here is CASTPSGAPNTGELFF. In DNA, the CDR3 is TGCGCCAGCACCCCTTCAGGGGCCCCTAACACCGGGGAGCTGTTTTTT. The chain links TRBV5-1 to TRBJ2-2; D is perhaps TRBD1 (6 bases). Trimming took off 6 bases at V and 2 bases at J, with 17 bases between the two ends. Germline V gene data show CDR1 as SGHRS and CDR2 as YFSETQ. The CDR3 spans 16 residues.

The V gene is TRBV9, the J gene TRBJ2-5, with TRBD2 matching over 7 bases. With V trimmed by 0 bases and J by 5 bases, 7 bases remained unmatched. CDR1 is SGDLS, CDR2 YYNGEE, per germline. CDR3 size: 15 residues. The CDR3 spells CASSVGGRDIETQYF. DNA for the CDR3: TGTGCCAGCAGCGTAGGAGGGAGGGATATCGAGACCCAGTACTTC.

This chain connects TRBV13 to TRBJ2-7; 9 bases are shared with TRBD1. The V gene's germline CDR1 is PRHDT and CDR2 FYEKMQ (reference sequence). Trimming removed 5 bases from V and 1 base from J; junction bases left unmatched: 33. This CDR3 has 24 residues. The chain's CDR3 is CASSPRGTGSEWEAGQWGSYEQYF. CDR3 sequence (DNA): TGTGCCAGCAGCCCCAGGGGGACAGGGAGCGAATGGGAAGCCGGACAATGGGGGTCCTACGAGCAGTACTTC.

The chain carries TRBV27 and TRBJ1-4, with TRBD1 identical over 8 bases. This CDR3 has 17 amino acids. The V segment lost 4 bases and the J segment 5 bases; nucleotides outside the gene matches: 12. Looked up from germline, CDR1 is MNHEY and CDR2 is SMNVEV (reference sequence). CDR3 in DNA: TGTGCCAGCAGTTCCACAAGCCTCAGGGGGCCGAATGAAAAACTGTTTTTT. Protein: CASSSTSLRGPNEKLFF.

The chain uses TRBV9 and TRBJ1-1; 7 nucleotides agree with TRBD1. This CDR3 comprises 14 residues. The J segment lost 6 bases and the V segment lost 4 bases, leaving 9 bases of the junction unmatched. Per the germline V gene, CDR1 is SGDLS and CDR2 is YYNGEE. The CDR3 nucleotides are TGTGCCAGCAGCCCAACGACAGGGAATCCTGAAGCTTTCTTT. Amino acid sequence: CASSPTTGNPEAFF.

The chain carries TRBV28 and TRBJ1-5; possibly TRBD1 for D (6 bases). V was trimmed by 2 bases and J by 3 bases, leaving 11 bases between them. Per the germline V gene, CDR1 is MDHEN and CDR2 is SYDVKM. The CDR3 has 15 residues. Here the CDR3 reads CASSLPDSLNQPQHF. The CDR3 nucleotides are TGTGCCAGCAGTTTACCGGACAGCCTCAATCAGCCCCAGCATTTT.

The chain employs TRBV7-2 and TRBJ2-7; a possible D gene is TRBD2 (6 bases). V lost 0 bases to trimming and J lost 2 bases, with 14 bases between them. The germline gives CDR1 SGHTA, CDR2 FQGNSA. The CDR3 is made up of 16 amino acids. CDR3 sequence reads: CASSLATTSIAYEQYF. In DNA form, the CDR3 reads TGTGCCAGCAGCTTAGCCACGACTAGTATCGCCTACGAGCAGTACTTC.

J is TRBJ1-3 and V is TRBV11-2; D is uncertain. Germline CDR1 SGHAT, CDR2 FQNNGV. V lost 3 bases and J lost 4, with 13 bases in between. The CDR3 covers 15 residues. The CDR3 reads CASSLSPGLGNTIYF. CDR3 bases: TGTGCCAGCAGCTTGAGCCCGGGGTTAGGAAACACCATATATTTT. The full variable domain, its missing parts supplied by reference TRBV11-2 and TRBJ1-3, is EAGVAQSPRYKIIEKRQSVAFWCNPISGHATLYWYQQILGQGPKLLIQFQNNGVVDDSQLPKDRFSAERLKGVDSTLKIQPAKLEDSAVYLCASSLSPGLGNTIYFGEGSWLTVV.

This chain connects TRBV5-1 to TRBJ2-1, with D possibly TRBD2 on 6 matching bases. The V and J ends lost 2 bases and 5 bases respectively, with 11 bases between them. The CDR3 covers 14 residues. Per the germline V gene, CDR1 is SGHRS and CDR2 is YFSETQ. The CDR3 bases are TGCGCCAGCAGCTTAAACGGGGGAAACAATGAGCAGTTCTTC. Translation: CASSLNGGNNEQFF.

The CDR3 coding sequence is TGTGCCAGCAGCAGGGACATTCAGTACTTC. Protein product: CASSRDIQYF. J is TRBJ2-4 and V is TRBV28, with D maybe TRBD1 (5 bases). With 6 bases removed from V and 8 bases from J, the gap between germline ends came to 5 bases. The germline CDR1 and CDR2 sequences are MDHEN and SYDVKM. CDR3 length: 10 amino acids. The whole variable domain, remainder taken from reference TRBV28 and TRBJ2-4, is DVKVTQSSRYLVKRTGEKVFLECVQDMDHENMFWYRQDPGLGLRLIYFSYDVKMKEKGDIPEGYSVSREKKERFSLILESASTNQTSMYLCASSRDIQYFGAGTRLSVL.